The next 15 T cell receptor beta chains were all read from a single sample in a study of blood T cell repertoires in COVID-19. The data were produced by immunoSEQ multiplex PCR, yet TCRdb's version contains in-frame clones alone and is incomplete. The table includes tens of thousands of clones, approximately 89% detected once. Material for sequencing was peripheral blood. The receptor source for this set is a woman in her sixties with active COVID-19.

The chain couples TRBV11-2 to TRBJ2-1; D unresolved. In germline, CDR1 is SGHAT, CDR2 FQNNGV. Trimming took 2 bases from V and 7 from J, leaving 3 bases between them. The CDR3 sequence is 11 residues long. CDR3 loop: CASSLINEQFF. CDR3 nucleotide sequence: TGTGCCAGCAGCTTAATAAATGAGCAGTTCTTC.

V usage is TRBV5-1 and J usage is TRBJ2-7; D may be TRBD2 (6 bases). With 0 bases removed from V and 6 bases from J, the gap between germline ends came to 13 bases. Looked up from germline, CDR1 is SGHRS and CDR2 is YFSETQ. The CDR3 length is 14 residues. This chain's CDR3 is CASSLGGGGVEQYF. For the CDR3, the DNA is TGCGCCAGCAGCTTGGGGGGCGGAGGGGTCGAGCAGTACTTC.

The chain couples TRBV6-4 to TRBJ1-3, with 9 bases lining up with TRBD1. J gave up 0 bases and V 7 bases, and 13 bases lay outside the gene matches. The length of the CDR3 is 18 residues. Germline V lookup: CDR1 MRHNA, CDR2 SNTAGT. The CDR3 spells CASTSGDREARSGNTIYF. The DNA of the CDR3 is TGTGCCAGCACCAGCGGGGACAGGGAGGCCCGCTCTGGAAACACCATATATTTT.

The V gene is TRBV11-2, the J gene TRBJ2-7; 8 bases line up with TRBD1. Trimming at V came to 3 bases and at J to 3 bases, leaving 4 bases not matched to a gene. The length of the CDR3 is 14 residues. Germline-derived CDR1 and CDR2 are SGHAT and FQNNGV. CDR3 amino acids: CASSLAGTGYEQYF. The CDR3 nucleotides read TGTGCCAGCAGCTTGGCCGGGACAGGCTACGAGCAGTACTTC.

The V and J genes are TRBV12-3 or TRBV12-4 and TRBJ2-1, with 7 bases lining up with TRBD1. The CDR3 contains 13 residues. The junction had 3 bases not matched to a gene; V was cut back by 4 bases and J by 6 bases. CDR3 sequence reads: CASSSGTVNEQFF. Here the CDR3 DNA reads TGTGCCAGCAGTTCCGGGACAGTCAATGAGCAGTTCTTC.

The CDR3 nucleotides are TGTGCCAGCAGCCGGGAAGCGGGAGGGCCGGGAGAGACCCAGTACTTC. Protein: CASSREAGGPGETQYF. The V and J genes are TRBV5-4 and TRBJ2-5, with TRBD2 matching over 10 bases. Germline CDR1 reads SGHNT; CDR2 reads YYREEE (reference sequence). This CDR3 has 16 amino acids. V shed 4 bases, J shed 4 bases, and the junction held 10 bases outside the gene matches.

The CDR3 region is CASRQGTSGFYEQYF. The CDR3 region has the DNA TGTGCCAGCAGGCAGGGGACTAGCGGATTCTACGAGCAGTACTTC. The chain uses TRBV3-1 (or the pseudogene TRBV3-2) and TRBJ2-7, with 11 bases lining up with TRBD2. The CDR3 consists of 15 residues. The germline gives CDR1 LGHDT, CDR2 YNNKEL (reference sequence). With 6 bases clipped from V and 3 bases from J, the junction kept 7 bases outside the gene matches.

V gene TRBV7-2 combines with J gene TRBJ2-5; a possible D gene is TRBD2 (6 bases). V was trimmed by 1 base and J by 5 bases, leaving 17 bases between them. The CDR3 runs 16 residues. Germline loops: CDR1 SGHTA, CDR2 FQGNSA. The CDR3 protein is CASSLVPGRWGETQYF. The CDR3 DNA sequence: TGTGCCAGCAGCTTAGTTCCCGGGAGATGGGGTGAGACCCAGTACTTC. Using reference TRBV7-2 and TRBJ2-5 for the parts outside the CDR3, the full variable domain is GAGVSQSPSNKVTEKGKDVELRCDPISGHTALYWYRQSLGQGLEFLIYFQGNSAPDKSGLPSDRFSAERTGGSVSTLTIQRTQQEDSAVYLCASSLVPGRWGETQYFGPGTRLLVL.

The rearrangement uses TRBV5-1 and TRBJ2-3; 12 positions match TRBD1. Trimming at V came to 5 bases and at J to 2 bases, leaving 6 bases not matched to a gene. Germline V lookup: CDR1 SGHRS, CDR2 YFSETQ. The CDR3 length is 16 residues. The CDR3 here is CASSGTGGMNTDTQYF. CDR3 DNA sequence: TGCGCCAGCAGTGGGACAGGGGGCATGAACACAGATACGCAGTATTTT.

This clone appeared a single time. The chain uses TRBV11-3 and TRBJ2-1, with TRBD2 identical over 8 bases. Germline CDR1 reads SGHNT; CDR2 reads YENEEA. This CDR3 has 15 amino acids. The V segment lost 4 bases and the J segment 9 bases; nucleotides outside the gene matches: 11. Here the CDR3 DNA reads TGTGCCAGCAGCTCCGGCGGGGCGGGAGGTGGTGAGCAGTTCTTC. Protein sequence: CASSSGGAGGGEQFF. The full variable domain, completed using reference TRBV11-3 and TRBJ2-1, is EAGVVQSPRYKIIEKKQPVAFWCNPISGHNTLYWYLQNLGQGPELLIRYENEEAVDDSQLPKDRFSAERLKGVDSTLKIQPAELGDSAVYLCASSSGGAGGGEQFFGPGTRLTVL.

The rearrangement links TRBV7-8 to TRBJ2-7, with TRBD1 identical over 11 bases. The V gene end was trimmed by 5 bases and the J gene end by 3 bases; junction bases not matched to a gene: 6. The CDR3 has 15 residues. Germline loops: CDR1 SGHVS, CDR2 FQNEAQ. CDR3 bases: TGTGCCAGCAGCCGGGACAGGGGGTCTTACTACGAGCAGTACTTC. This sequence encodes CASSRDRGSYYEQYF.

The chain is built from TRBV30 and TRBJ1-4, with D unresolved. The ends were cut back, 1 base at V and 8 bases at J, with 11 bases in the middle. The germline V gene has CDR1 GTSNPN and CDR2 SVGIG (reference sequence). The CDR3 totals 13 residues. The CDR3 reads CAWSGRGGEKLFF. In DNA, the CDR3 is TGTGCCTGGAGTGGCAGAGGAGGGGAAAAACTGTTTTTT.

DNA of the CDR3: TGTGCCAGCAGCTTCGTCAGCTACGAGCAGTACTTC. Amino acid sequence: CASSFVSYEQYF. The chain is built from TRBV5-5 and TRBJ2-7; D ambiguous. This CDR3 is 12 amino acids long. Germline V CDR1 and CDR2: SGHKS, YYEKEE (reference sequence). V lost 2 bases and J 3 bases, leaving 6 bases between the germline ends.

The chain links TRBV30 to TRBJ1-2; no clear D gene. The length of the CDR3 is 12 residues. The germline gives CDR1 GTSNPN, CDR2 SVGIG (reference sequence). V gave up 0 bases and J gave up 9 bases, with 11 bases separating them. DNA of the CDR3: TGTGCCTGGAGTGTAAGTGGCAGGAGCTACACCTTC. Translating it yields CAWSVSGRSYTF.

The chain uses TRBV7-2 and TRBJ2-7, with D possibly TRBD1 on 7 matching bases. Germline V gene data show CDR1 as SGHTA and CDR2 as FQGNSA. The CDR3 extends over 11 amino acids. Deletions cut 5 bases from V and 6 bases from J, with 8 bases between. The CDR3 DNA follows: TGTGCCAGCAGCCAGGGGGGCGAGCAGTACTTC. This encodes CASSQGGEQYF.